These T cell receptor beta chains were read from a single sample in a study of blood T cells in healthy people across ages. MiXCR, applied by TCRdb to the 5' RACE reads, yields one record per CDR3 protein. The sample lists roughly 1,500,000 distinct CDR3 sequences, approximately 32% seen once, with roughly 12% in the top ten. Sample: blood. The origin of the receptors is a woman under 40 in good health. CDR3s include the opening cysteine and the closing phenylalanine or tryptophan. The order of the fields is J gene, V gene, clone size, D gene, CDR3 DNA, CDR3 protein. D genes are given only for firm matches. Part of the rows lack a size; the others show once, few, many or a class for expanded clones.

TRBJ2-5 | TRBV7-9 | few | TRBD1 | TGTGCCAGCAGCCCCCGGGACAGCGAGACCCAGTACTTC | CASSPRDSETQYF
TRBJ2-1 | TRBV4-1 | . | TRBD2 | TGCGCCAGCAGCCGGGTAGCGGGAGGCTCCTACAATGAGCAGTTCTTC | CASSRVAGGSYNEQFF
TRBJ2-1 | TRBV7-9 | few | . | TGTGCCAGCAGCTTAATAGCCTACAATGAGCAGTTCTTC | CASSLIAYNEQFF
TRBJ2-7 | TRBV6-1 | few | . | TGTGCCAGCAGTGTAGGAGCGGGTAGAATTTACGAGCAGTACTTC | CASSVGAGRIYEQYF
TRBJ2-1 | TRBV5-6 | many | TRBD2 | TGTGCCAGCAGCCGCGGGGGGGACCGCTACAATGAGCAGTTCTTC | CASSRGGDRYNEQFF
TRBJ2-5 | TRBV5-1 | . | TRBD2 | TGCGCCAGCAGGCGGGGGGACCTTCTAGAGACCCAGTACTTC | CASRRGDLLETQYF
TRBJ2-5 | TRBV4-1 | . | . | TGCGCCAGCAGCCAAGCGGAAGGCAACACTCAAGAGACCCAGTACTTC | CASSQAEGNTQETQYF
TRBJ1-5 | TRBV3-1 | . | . | TGTGCCAGCAGCCAAAATAACAGAAATCAGCCCCAGCATTTT | CASSQNNRNQPQHF
TRBJ1-5 | TRBV18 | . | . | TGTGCCAGCTCACCACCGGGGACAAGTGATCAGCCCCAGCATTTT | CASSPPGTSDQPQHF
TRBJ1-2 | TRBV4-1 | . | TRBD1 | TGCGCCAGCAGCCAAGACGGAGCAGGGGGCCAGATCTATGGCTACACCTTC | CASSQDGAGGQIYGYTF
TRBJ1-5 | TRBV20-1 | . | . | TGCAGTGCTTCCCCGACAGAGATCTATCAGCCCCAGCATTTT | CSASPTEIYQPQHF
TRBJ2-7 | TRBV28 | . | . | TGTGCCAGCAGTTCCGGGACACCTCTCGAGGAGCAGTACTTC | CASSSGTPLEEQYF
TRBJ2-5 | TRBV7-8 | many | . | TGTGCCAGCTTTGGGGGGAGGTTCCAAGAGACCCAGTACTTC | CASFGGRFQETQYF
TRBJ2-1 | TRBV20-1 | . | TRBD2 | TGCAGTGCTAGCGAGGGACGAGCGGGGGGGTACAATGAGCAGTTCTTC | CSASEGRAGGYNEQFF
TRBJ2-4 | TRBV20-1 | . | . | TGCAGTGCTGCGGGCCGGGGCGCCAAAAACATTCAGTACTTC | CSAAGRGAKNIQYF
TRBJ1-1 | TRBV20-1 | . | TRBD1 | TGCAGTGCTACCGGGACAGGGATAAAAAACACTGAAGCTTTCTTT | CSATGTGIKNTEAFF
TRBJ2-7 | TRBV12-3/TRBV12-4 | . | . | TGTGCCAGCAGTTTAGATTGGGGGGGCGACGAGCAGTACTTC | CASSLDWGGDEQYF
TRBJ2-1 | TRBV10-3 | . | . | TGTGCCATCAGTGAAGATTACAATGAGCAGTTCTTC | CAISEDYNEQFF
TRBJ2-7 | TRBV7-9 | few | . | TGTGCCAGCAGCTTGGCAGTGGCGCTAGGCGAGCAGTACTTC | CASSLAVALGEQYF
TRBJ2-1 | TRBV6-1 | . | . | TGTGCCAGCAGTGAAGTCCAGGGGGGGTACAATGAGCAGTTCTTC | CASSEVQGGYNEQFF
TRBJ2-1 | TRBV7-8 | . | . | TGTGCCAGCAGCGGAGACAATTACCCTGAGCAGTTCTTC | CASSGDNYPEQFF
TRBJ2-3 | TRBV12-3/TRBV12-4 | . | . | TGTGCCAGCAGTGTGAGAGGAGATGTGCAGTATTTT | CASSVRGDVQYF
TRBJ1-1 | TRBV12-3/TRBV12-4 | once | TRBD1 | TGTGCCAGCAGGTTAAACAGGGGAAACACTGAAGCTTTCTTT | CASRLNRGNTEAFF
TRBJ2-4 | TRBV11-2 | few | . | TGTGCCAGCAGCTTATCGGCACAGGGCACGGGGGAGCAGTACTTC | CASSLSAQGTGEQYF
TRBJ2-1 | TRBV3-1 | . | . | TGTGCCAGCAGCCAAGATATCGCAGGGAGCTCCTACAATGAGCAGTTCTTC | CASSQDIAGSSYNEQFF
TRBJ2-2 | TRBV5-1 | few | . | TGCGCCAGCAGCGTCGGGAGTGGCGGGGAGCTGTTTTTT | CASSVGSGGELFF
TRBJ2-7 | TRBV2 | . | . | TGTGCCAGCAGTGGTCATCCGGGGGAGCTTAGCTACGAGCAGTACTTC | CASSGHPGELSYEQYF
TRBJ1-6 | TRBV5-1 | . | . | TGCGCCAGCAGACGGGACCGCTCCTATAATTCACCCCTCCACTTT | CASRRDRSYNSPLHF
TRBJ2-3 | TRBV2 | . | . | TGTGCCAGCAGTGACTTGCGCGGAAACACAGATACGCAGTATTTT | CASSDLRGNTDTQYF
TRBJ2-5 | TRBV11-2 | few | . | TGTGCCAGCAGCCCCCGAGAATTCCAAGAGACCCAGTACTTC | CASSPREFQETQYF
TRBJ1-1 | TRBV20-1 | few | TRBD1 | TGCAGTGGGGCGGACAGGGTCGGAACTGAAGCTTTCTTT | CSGADRVGTEAFF
TRBJ2-7 | TRBV27 | . | TRBD2 | TGTGCCAGCAGTCCAGGGGTAGCGGGAGCCTCCGAGCAGTACTTC | CASSPGVAGASEQYF
TRBJ1-1 | TRBV28 | once | . | TGTGCCAGCCGTTTCTTGGGGAACACTGAAGCTTTCTTT | CASRFLGNTEAFF
TRBJ2-3 | TRBV7-2 | . | TRBD2 | TGTGCCAGCAGCTTGGGGCGGGGGGTCCGCACAGATACGCAGTATTTT | CASSLGRGVRTDTQYF
TRBJ2-1 | TRBV4-1 | . | . | TGCGCCAGCAGCCAAGTGGACTGGGAGTATGAGCAGTTCTTC | CASSQVDWEYEQFF
TRBJ1-2 | TRBV5-1 | . | TRBD1 | TGCGCCAGCAGCTACAACAGGGGAGGCTATGGCTACACCTTC | CASSYNRGGYGYTF
TRBJ2-7 | TRBV6-1 | . | TRBD2 | TGTGCCAGCAGCAGGTCTGGGACTAGCGGGAGTTCCTACGAGCAGTACTTC | CASSRSGTSGSSYEQYF
TRBJ1-5 | TRBV28 | . | . | TGTGCCAGCAGGTATGGGACAACCAGCAATCAGCCCCAGCATTTT | CASRYGTTSNQPQHF
TRBJ1-6 | TRBV7-2 | . | . | TGTGCCAGCAGCTCCCCGAGGAGTTTTGCTTCACCCCTCCACTTT | CASSSPRSFASPLHF